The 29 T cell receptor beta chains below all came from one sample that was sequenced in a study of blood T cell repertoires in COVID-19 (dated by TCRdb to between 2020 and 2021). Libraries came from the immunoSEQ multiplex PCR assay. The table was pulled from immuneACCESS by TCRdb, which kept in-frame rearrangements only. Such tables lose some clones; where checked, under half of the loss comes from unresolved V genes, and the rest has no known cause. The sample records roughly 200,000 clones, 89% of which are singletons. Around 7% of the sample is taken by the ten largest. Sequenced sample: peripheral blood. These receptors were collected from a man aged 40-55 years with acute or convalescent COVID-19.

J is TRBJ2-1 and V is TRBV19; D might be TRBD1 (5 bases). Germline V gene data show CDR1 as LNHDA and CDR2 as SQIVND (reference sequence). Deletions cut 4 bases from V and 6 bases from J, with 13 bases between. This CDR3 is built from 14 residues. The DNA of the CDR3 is TGTGCCAGTAGTAGCAGGGAAAGGACCAATGAGCAGTTCTTC. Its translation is CASSSRERTNEQFF.

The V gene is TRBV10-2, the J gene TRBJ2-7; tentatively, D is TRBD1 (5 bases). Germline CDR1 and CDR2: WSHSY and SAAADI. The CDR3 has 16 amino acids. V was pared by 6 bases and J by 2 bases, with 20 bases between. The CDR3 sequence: CASSRYAGSTAYEQYF. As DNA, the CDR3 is TGCGCCAGCAGCAGGTACGCAGGGTCAACAGCCTACGAGCAGTACTTC.

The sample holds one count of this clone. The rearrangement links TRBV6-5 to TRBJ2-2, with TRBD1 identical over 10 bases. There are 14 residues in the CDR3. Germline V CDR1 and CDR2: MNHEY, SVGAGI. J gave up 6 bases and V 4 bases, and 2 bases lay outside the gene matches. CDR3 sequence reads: CASSLDRGAGELFF. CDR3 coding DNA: TGTGCCAGCAGTTTGGACAGGGGGGCCGGGGAGCTGTTTTTT.

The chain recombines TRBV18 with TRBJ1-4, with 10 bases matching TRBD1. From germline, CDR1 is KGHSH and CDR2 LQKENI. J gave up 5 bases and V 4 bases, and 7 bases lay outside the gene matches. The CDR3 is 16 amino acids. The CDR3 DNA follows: TGTGCCAGCTCACAGGGGACAGGGGCTCAGAATGAAAAACTGTTTTTT. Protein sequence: CASSQGTGAQNEKLFF. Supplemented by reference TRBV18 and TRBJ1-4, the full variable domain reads NAGVMQNPRHLVRRRGQEARLRCSPMKGHSHVYWYRQLPEEGLKFMVYLQKENIIDESGMPKERFSAEFPKEGPSILRIQQVVRGDSAAYFCASSQGTGAQNEKLFFGSGTQLSVL.

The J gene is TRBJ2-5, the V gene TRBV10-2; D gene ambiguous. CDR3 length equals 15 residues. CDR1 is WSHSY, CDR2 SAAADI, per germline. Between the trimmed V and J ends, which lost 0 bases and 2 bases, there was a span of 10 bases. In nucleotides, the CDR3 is TGCGCCAGCAGTGAGTCGTGGGCTCAGCAAGAGACCCAGTACTTC. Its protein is CASSESWAQQETQYF.

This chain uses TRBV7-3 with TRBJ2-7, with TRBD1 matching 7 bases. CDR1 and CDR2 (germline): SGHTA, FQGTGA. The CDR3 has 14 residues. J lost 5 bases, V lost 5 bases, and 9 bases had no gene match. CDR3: CASSRTTGMDEQYF. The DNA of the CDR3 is TGTGCCAGCAGCCGCACGACAGGGATGGACGAGCAGTACTTC.

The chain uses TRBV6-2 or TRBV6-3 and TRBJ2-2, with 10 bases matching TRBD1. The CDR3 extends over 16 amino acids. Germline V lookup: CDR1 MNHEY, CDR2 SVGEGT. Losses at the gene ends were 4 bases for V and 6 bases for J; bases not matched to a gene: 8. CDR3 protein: CASSSIRTGGSGELFF. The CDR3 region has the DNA TGTGCCAGCAGTTCTATCCGGACAGGGGGATCCGGGGAGCTGTTTTTT.

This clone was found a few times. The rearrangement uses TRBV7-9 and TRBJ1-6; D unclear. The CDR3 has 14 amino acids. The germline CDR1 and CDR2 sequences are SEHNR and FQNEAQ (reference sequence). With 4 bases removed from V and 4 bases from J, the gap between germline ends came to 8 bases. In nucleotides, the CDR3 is TGTGCCAGCAGCTCTGGGCCATATAATTCACCCCTCCACTTT. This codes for CASSSGPYNSPLHF. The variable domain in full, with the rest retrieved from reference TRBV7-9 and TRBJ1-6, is DTGVSQNPRHKITKRGQNVTFRCDPISEHNRLYWYRQTLGQGPEFLTYFQNEAQLEKSRLLSDRFSAERPKGSFSTLEIQRTEQGDSAMYLCASSSGPYNSPLHFGNGTRLTVT.

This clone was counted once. The CDR3 loop reads CAWRQGAFDYTF. The CDR3 region has the DNA TGTGCCTGGAGGCAGGGGGCCTTTGACTACACCTTC. This chain uses TRBV30 with TRBJ1-2, with 8 bases aligning to TRBD1. V shed 3 bases, J shed 10 bases, and the junction held 7 bases outside the gene matches. The CDR3 covers 12 residues. Germline assignment: CDR1 GTSNPN and CDR2 SVGIG (reference sequence).

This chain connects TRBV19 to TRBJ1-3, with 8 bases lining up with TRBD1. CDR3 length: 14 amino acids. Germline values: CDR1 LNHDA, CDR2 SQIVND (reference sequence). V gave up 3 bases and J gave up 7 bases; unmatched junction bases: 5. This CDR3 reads CASSMDRVANTIYF. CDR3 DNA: TGTGCCAGTAGTATGGACAGGGTGGCGAACACCATATATTTT. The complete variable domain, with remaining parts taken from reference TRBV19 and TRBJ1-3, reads DGGITQSPKYLFRKEGQNVTLSCEQNLNHDAMYWYRQDPGQGLRLIYYSQIVNDFQKGDIAEGYSVSREKKESFPLTVTSAQKNPTAFYLCASSMDRVANTIYFGEGSWLTVV.

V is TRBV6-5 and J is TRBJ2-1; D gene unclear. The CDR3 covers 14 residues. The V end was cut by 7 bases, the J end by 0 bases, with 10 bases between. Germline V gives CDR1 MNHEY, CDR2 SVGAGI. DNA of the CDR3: TGTGCCAGCACAGACTTGAGCTCCTACAATGAGCAGTTCTTC. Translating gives CASTDLSSYNEQFF.

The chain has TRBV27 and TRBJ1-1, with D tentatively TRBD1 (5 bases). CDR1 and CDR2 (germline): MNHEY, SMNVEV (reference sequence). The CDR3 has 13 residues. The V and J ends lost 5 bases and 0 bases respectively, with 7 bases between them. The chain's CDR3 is CASSIGVNTEAFF. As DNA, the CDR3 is TGTGCCAGCAGTATAGGGGTGAACACTGAAGCTTTCTTT.

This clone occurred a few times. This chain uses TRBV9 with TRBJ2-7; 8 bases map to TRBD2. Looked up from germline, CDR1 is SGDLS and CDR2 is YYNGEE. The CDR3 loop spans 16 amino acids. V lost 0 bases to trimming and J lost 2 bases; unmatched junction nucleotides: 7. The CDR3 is CASSVGVAGPPYEQYF. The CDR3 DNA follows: TGTGCCAGCAGCGTAGGTGTAGCGGGACCCCCCTACGAGCAGTACTTC. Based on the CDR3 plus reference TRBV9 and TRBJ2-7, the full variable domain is DSGVTQTPKHLITATGQRVTLRCSPRSGDLSVYWYQQSLDQGLQFLIQYYNGEERAKGNILERFSAQQFPDLHSELNLSSLELGDSALYFCASSVGVAGPPYEQYFGPGTRLTVT.

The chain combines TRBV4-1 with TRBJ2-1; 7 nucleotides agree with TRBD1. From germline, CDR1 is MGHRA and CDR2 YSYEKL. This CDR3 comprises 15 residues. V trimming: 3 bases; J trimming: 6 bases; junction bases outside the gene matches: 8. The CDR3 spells CASSQTGLGSNEQFF. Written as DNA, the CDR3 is TGCGCCAGCAGCCAGACAGGGTTGGGGAGCAATGAGCAGTTCTTC.

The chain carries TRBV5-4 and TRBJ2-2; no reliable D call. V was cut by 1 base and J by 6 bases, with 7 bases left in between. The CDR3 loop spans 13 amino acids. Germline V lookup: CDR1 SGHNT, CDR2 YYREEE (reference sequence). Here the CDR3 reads CASSLSWPGELFF. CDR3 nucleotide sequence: TGTGCCAGCAGCTTGTCGTGGCCCGGGGAGCTGTTTTTT. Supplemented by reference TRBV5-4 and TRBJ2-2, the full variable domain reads ETGVTQSPTHLIKTRGQQVTLRCSSQSGHNTVSWYQQALGQGPQFIFQYYREEENGRGNFPPRFSGLQFPNYSSELNVNALELDDSALYLCASSLSWPGELFFGEGSRLTVL.

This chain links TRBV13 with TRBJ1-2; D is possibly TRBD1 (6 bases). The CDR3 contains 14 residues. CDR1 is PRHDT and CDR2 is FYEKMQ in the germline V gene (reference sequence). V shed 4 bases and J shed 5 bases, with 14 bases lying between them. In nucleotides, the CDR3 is TGTGCCAGCAGCTCCAGGGTGAGGGGGTATGGCTACACCTTC. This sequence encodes CASSSRVRGYGYTF. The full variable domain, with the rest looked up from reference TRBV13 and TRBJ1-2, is AAGVIQSPRHLIKEKRETATLKCYPIPRHDTVYWYQQGPGQDPQFLISFYEKMQSDKGSIPDRFSAQQFSDYHSELNMSSLELGDSALYFCASSSRVRGYGYTFGSGTRLTVV.

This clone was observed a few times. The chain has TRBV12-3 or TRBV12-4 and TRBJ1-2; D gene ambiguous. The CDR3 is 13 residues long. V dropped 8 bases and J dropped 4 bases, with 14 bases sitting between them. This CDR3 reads CASYRGRAYGYTF. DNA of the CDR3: TGTGCCAGCTACCGAGGGCGGGCCTATGGCTACACCTTC.

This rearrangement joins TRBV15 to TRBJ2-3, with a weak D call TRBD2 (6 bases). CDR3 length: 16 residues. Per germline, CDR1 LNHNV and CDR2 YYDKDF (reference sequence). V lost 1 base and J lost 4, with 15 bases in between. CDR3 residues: CATSRGGGGEADTQYF. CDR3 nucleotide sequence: TGTGCCACCAGCAGAGGGGGTGGCGGGGAGGCAGATACGCAGTATTTT.

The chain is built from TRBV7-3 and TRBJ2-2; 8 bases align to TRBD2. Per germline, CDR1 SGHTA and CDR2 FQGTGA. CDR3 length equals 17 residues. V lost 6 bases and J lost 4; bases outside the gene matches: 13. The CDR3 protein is CASRRGAPSEGTGELFF. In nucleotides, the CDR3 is TGTGCCAGCAGGCGGGGGGCCCCATCAGAGGGCACCGGGGAGCTGTTTTTT.

This CDR3 reads CASSVGGNTGELFF. The CDR3 DNA follows: TGTGCCAGCAGCGTAGGCGGGAACACCGGGGAGCTGTTTTTT. The rearrangement uses TRBV9 and TRBJ2-2; no firm D call. This CDR3 contains 14 residues. Looked up from germline, CDR1 is SGDLS and CDR2 is YYNGEE. V was pared by 0 bases and J by 1 base, with 4 bases between.

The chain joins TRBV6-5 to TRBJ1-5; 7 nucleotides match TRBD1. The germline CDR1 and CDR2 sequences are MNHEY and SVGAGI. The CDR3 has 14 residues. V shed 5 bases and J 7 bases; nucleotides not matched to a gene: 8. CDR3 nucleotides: TGTGCCAGCAGTAGCCAGGGGGAGGTCCAGCCCCAGCATTTT. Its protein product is CASSSQGEVQPQHF.

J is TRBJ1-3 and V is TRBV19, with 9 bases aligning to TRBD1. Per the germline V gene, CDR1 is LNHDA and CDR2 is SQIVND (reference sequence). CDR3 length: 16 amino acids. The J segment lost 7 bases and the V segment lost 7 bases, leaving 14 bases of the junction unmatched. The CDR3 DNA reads TGTGCCAGTACCCCGGCCGGGACAGGGAGGTTGAACACCATATATTTT. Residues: CASTPAGTGRLNTIYF.

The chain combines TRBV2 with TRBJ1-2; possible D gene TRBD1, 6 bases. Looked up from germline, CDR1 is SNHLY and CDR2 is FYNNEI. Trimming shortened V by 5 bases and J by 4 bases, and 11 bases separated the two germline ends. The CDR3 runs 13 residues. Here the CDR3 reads CASSLTGSYGYTF. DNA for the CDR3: TGTGCCAGCAGTTTAACAGGGTCCTATGGCTACACCTTC.

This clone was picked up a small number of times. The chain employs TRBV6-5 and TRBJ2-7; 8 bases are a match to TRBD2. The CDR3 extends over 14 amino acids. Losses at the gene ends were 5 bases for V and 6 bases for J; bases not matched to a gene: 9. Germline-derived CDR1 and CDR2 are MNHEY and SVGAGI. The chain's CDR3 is CASSPGTRASEQYF. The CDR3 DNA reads TGTGCCAGCAGTCCCGGGACTAGAGCCTCCGAGCAGTACTTC.

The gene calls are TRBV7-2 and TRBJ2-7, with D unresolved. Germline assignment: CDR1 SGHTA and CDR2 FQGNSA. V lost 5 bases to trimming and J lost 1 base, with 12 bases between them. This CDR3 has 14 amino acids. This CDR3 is CASSQDSSSYEQYF. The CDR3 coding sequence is TGTGCCAGCAGCCAAGACTCCTCGTCCTACGAGCAGTACTTC.

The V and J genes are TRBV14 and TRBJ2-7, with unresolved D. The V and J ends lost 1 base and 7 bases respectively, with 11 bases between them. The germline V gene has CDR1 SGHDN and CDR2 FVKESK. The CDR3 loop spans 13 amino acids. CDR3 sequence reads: CASSQGAFREQYF. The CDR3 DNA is TGTGCCAGCAGCCAAGGGGCCTTCCGGGAGCAGTACTTC.

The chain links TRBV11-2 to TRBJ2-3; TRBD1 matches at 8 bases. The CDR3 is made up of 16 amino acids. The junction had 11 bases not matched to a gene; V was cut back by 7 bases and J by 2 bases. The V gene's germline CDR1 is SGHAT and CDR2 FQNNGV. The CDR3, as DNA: TGTGCCAGCACCTTTCCGGGACAGGCGTACACAGATACGCAGTATTTT. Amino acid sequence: CASTFPGQAYTDTQYF.

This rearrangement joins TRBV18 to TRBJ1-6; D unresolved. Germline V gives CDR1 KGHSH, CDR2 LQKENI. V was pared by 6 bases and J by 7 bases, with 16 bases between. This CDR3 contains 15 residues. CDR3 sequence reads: CASSDTGMRNSPLHF. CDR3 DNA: TGTGCCAGCTCGGATACCGGGATGAGGAATTCACCCCTCCACTTT.

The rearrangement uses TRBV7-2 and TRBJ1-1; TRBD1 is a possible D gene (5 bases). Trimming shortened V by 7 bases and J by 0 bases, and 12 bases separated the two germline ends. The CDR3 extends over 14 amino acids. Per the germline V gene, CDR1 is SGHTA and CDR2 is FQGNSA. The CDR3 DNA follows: TGTGCCAGCACACTCGACAGATTGAACACTGAAGCTTTCTTT. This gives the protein CASTLDRLNTEAFF.